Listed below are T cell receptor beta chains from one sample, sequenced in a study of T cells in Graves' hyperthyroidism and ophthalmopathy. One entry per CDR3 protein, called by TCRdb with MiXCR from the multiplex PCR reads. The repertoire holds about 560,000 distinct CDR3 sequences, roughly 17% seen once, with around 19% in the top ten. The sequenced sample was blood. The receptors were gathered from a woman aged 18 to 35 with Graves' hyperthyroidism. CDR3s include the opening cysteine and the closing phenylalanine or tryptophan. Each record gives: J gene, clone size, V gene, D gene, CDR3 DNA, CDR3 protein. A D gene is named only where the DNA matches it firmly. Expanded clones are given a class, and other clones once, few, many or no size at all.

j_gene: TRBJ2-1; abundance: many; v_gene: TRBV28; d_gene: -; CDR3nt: TGTGCCTCCATTTTCATGGGGGGCCCCTACAATGAGCAGTTCTTC; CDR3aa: CASIFMGGPYNEQFF
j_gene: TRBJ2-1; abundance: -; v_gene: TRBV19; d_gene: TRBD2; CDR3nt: TGTGCCAGTAGTGGGGGGACTAGCGGGAGGCCCCAAGGTGAGAATGAGCAGTTCTTC; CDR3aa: CASSGGTSGRPQGENEQFF
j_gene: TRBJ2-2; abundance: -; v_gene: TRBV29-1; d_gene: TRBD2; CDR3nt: TGCAGCGTTGAAGATCGAGGGGGGACTAGCGGGAGTAAGGGCACCGGGGAGCTGTTTTTT; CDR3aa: CSVEDRGGTSGSKGTGELFF
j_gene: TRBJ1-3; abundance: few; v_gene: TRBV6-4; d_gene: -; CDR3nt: TGTGCCAGCAGTGACTCACAGGGAGGTCTCGGAAACACCATATATTTT; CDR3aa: CASSDSQGGLGNTIYF
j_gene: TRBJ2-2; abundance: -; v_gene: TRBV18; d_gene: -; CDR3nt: TGTGCCAGCTCACCGGGGGTCTCGGCCGGGGAGCTGTTTTTT; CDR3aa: CASSPGVSAGELFF
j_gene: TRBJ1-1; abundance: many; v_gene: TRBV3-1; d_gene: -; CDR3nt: TGTGCCAGCAGCCAAGGAGTGGGATTGGGGGCTTTCTTT; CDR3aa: CASSQGVGLGAFF
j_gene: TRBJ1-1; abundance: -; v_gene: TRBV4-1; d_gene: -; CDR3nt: TGCGCCAGCAGCCAAGATCCACAAGTGAACACTGAAGCTTTCTTT; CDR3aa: CASSQDPQVNTEAFF
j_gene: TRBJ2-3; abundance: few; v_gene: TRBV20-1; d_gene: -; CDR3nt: TGCAGTGCTAGACCTGACAGCTATACGCAGTATTTT; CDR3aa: CSARPDSYTQYF
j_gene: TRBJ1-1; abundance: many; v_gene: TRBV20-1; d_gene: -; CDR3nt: TGCAGTGTTAGCTATCCTAGGTATGAGGGTGTGGTGAACACTGAAGCTTTCTTT; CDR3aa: CSVSYPRYEGVVNTEAFF
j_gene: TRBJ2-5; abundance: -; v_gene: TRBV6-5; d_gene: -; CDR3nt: TGTGCCAGCAGTTACGGTTGGGCTTCCCAAGAGACCCAGTACTTC; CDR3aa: CASSYGWASQETQYF
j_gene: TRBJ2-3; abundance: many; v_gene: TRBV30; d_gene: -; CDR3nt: TGTGCCTGGAGTGTAATCGGAGTCACAGATACGCAGTATTTT; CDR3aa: CAWSVIGVTDTQYF
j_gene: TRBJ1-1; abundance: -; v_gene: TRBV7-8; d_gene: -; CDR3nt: TGTGCCAGCAGCTTGGAAGACAGAGGTGACACTGAAGCTTTCTTT; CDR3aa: CASSLEDRGDTEAFF
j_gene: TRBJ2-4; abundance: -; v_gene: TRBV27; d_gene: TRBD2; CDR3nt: TGTGCCAGCAGCCCGACTAGCGGGGGGGCGGGCATTCAGTACTTC; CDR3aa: CASSPTSGGAGIQYF
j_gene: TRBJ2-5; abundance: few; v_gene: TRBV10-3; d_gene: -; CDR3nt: TGTGCCATCAGTGTCGATGACACCGCCCAGTACTTC; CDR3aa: CAISVDDTAQYF
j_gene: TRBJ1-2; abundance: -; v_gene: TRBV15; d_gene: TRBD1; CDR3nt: TGTGCCACCAGCACAATAAGACAGGGGAACTATGGCTACACCTTC; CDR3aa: CATSTIRQGNYGYTF
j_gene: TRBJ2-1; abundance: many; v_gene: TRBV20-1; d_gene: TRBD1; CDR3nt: TGCAGTGCTGGGCCGGGACAGCCCTACAATGAGCAGTTCTTC; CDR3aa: CSAGPGQPYNEQFF
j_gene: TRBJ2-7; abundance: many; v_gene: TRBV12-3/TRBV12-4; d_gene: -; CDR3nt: TGTGCCAGCAGCAAATCAATTATACTACGGGAGCAGTACTTC; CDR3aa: CASSKSIILREQYF
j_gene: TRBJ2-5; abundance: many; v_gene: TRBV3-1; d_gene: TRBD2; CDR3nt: TGTGCCAGCAGCCAGCTAGCGGGACGAGAGACCCAGTACTTC; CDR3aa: CASSQLAGRETQYF
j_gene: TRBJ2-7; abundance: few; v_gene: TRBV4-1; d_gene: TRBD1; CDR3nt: TGCGCCAGCAGCCAACCTCGACAGGGGCCCGAGCAGTACTTC; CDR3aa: CASSQPRQGPEQYF
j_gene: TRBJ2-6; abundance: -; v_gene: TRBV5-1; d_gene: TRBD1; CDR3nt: TGCGCCAGCAGCTGGGGACAGGGGGCAGCTGGGGCCAACGTCCTGACTTTC; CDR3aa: CASSWGQGAAGANVLTF
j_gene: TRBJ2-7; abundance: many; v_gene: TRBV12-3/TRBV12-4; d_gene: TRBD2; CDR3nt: TGTGCCAGCAGTTTAGAGTTAGCGGGGGGCCGTACCTACGAGCAGTACTTC; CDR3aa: CASSLELAGGRTYEQYF
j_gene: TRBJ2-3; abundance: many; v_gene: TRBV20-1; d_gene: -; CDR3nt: TGCAGTGCTAGAGAGGCCACTAGCACAGATACGCAGTATTTT; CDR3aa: CSAREATSTDTQYF
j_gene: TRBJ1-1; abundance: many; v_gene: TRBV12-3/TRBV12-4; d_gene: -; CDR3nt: TGTGCCAGCAACATCGTGGGCACTGAAGCTTTCTTT; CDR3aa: CASNIVGTEAFF
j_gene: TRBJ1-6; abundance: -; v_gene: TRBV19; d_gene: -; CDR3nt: TGTGCCAGTAGTATTGGGCAGGGCTGGTCACCCCTCCACTTT; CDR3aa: CASSIGQGWSPLHF
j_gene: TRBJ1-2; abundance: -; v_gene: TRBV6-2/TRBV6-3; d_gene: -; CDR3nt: TGTGCCAGCAGCAACAGAGGGGAAGGGAACTATGGCTACACCTTC; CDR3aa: CASSNRGEGNYGYTF
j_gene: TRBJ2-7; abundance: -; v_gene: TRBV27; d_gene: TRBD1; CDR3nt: TGTGCCAGCAGTCTGACAGGGGGACTAATATACGAGCAGTACTTC; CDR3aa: CASSLTGGLIYEQYF
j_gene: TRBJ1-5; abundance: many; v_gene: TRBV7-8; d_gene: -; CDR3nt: TGTGCCAGCAGCTTATCAGGGGCGATCAATCAGCCCCAGCATTTT; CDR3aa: CASSLSGAINQPQHF
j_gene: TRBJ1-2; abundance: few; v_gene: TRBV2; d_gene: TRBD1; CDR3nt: TGTGCCAGCAGTCCGGGACAGGGGTCTGGCTATGGCTACACCTTC; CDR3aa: CASSPGQGSGYGYTF
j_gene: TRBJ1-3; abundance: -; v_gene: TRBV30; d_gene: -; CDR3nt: TGTGCCTGGATGCCTCTGGGAAACACCATATATTTT; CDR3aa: CAWMPLGNTIYF
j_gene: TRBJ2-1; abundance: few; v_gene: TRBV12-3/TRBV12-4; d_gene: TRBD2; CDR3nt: TGTGCCAGCGAAACTAGCGCCTCCTACAATGAGCAGTTCTTC; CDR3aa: CASETSASYNEQFF
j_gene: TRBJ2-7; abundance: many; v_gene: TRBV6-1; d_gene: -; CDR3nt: TGTGCCAGCAGTCAATCAGGGGAGCAGTACTTC; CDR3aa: CASSQSGEQYF
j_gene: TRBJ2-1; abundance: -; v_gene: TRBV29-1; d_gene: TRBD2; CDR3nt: TGCAGCACCGGACTAGCGGGAGCTGAGCAGTTCTTC; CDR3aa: CSTGLAGAEQFF
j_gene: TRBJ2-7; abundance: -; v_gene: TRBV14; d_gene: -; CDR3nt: TGTGCCAGCAGCCCGGACCTCCGCGGGGAGCAGTACTTC; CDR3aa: CASSPDLRGEQYF
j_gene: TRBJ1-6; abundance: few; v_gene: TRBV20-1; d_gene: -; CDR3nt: TGCAGTGCTAGAGATCTATTGGCCGGTCAGGGGAATTCACCCCTCCACTTT; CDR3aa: CSARDLLAGQGNSPLHF
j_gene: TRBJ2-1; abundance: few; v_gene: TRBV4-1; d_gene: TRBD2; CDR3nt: TGCGCCAGCAGCCAAGGCTTAAGCGGGAGAGGACTGTCTGAGCAGTTCTTC; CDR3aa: CASSQGLSGRGLSEQFF
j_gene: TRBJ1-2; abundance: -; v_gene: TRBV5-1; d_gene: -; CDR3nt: TGCGCCAGCAGCTTGGAGAGGAACTGGGATGGCTACACCTTC; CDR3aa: CASSLERNWDGYTF
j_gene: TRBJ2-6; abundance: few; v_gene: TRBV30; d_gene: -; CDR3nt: TGTGCCTCAAACGAGGTGTCTGGGGCCAACGTCCTGACTTTC; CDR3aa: CASNEVSGANVLTF
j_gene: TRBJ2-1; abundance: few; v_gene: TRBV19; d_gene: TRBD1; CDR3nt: TGTGCCAGTAATACCGGACGGACAGGACCCTACAATGAGCAGTTCTTC; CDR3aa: CASNTGRTGPYNEQFF
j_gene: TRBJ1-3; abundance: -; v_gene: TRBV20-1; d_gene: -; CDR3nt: TGCAGTGCTAGGGCCTCCTCTGGAAACACCATATATTTT; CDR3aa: CSARASSGNTIYF
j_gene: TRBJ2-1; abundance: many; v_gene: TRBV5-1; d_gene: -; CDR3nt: TGCGCCAGCAGCTTGGGTGGGAGAGGGGATGAGCAGTTCTTC; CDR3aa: CASSLGGRGDEQFF
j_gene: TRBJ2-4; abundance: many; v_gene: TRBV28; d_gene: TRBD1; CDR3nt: TGTGCCAGCAGTCTACAGGGGGCGTCCAAAAACATTCAGTACTTC; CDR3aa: CASSLQGASKNIQYF
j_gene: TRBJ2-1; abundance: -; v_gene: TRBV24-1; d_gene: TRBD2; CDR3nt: TGTGCCACCAGTGATTCTGCTGGGCTAGCGGCCACCGATGAGCAGTTCTTC; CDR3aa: CATSDSAGLAATDEQFF